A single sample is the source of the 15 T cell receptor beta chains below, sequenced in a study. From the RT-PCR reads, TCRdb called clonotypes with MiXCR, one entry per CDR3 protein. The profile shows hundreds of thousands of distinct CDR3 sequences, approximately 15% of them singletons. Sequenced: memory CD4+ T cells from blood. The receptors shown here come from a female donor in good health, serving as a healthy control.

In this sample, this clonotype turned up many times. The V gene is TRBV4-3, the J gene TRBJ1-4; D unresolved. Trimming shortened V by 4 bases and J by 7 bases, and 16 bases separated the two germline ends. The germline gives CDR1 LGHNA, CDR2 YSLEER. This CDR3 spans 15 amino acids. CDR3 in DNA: TGCGCCAGCAGCCTTGGGAACAGAGAGTCTGAAAAACTGTTTTTT. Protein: CASSLGNRESEKLFF.

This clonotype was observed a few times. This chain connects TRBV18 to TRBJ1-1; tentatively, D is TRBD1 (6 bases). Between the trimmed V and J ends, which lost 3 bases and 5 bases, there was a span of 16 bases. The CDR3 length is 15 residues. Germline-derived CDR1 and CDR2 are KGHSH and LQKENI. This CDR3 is CASSPRQVSGTEAFF. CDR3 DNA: TGTGCCAGCTCACCCAGACAGGTGTCGGGAACTGAAGCTTTCTTT.

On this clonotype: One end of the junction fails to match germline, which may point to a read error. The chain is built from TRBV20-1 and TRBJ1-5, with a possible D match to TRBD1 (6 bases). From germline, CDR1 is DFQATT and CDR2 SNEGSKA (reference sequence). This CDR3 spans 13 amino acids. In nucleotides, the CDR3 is TGCAGTGCTCGAGATACAGGGCCCCAGCCCCAGCATTTT. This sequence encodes CSARDTGPQPQHF.

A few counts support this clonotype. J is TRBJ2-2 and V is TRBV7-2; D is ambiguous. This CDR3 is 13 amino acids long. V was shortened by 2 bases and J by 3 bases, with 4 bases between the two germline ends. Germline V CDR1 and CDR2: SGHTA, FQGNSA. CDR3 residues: CASSLLHTGELFF. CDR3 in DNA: TGTGCCAGCAGCTTATTACACACCGGGGAGCTGTTTTTT.

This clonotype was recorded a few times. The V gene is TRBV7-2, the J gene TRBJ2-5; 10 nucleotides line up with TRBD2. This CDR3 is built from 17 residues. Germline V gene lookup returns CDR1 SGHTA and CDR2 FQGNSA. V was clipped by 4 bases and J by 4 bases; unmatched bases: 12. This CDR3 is CASSSFGLAGEGETQYF. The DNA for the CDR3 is TGTGCCAGCAGCTCATTTGGGCTAGCGGGAGAGGGAGAGACCCAGTACTTC.

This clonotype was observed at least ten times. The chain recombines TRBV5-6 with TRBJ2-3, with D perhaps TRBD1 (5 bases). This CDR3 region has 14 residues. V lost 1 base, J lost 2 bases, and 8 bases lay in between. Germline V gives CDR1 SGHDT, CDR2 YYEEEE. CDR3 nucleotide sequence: TGTGCCAGCAGCTTGTTGGGGCCCACAGATACGCAGTATTTT. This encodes CASSLLGPTDTQYF.

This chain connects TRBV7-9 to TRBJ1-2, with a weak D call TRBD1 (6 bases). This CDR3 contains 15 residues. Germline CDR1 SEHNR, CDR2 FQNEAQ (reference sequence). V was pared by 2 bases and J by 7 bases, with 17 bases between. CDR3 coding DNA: TGTGCCAGCAGCTTACGGTTCGGGGGGCTAAGTGGCTACACCTTC. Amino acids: CASSLRFGGLSGYTF.

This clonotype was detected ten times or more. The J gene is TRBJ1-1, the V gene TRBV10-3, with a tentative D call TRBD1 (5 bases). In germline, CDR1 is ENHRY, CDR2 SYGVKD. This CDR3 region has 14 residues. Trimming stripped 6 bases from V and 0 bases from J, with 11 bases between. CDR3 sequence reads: CAIRAQGMNTEAFF. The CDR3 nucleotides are TGTGCCATCAGGGCTCAGGGCATGAACACTGAAGCTTTCTTT.

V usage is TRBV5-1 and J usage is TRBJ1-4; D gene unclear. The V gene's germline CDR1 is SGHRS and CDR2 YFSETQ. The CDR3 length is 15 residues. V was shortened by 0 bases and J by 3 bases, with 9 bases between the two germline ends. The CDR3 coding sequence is TGCGCCAGCAGCTTGGATCGCATCGCTAATGAAAAACTGTTTTTT. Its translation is CASSLDRIANEKLFF.

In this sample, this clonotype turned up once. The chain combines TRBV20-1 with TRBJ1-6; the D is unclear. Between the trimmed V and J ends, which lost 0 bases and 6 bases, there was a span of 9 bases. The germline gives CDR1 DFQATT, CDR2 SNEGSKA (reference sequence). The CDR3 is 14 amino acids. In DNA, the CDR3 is TGCAGTGCTAGAGATCCCCGGGGTAATTCACCCCTCCACTTT. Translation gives CSARDPRGNSPLHF.

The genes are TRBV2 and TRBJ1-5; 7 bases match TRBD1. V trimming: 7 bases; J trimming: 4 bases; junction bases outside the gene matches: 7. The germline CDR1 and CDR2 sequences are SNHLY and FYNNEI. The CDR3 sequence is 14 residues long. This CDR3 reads CASKFGRGNQPQHF. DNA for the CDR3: TGTGCCAGCAAGTTCGGCAGGGGGAATCAGCCCCAGCATTTT.

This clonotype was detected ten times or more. The CDR3 nucleotides are TGCAGCGTTGATACAGATACGCAGTATTTT. It encodes CSVDTDTQYF. The V and J genes are TRBV29-1 and TRBJ2-3; D is undetermined. CDR1 and CDR2 from the germline V gene are SQVTM and ANQGSEA. The V and J ends lost 3 bases and 3 bases respectively, with 1 base between them. The CDR3 sequence is 10 residues long.

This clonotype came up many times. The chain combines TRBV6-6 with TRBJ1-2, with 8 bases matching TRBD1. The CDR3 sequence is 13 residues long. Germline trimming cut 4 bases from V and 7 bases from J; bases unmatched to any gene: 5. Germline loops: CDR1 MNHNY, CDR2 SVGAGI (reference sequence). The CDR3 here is CASSLDRVLGYTF. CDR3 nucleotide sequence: TGTGCCAGCAGTTTGGACAGGGTGCTTGGCTACACCTTC.

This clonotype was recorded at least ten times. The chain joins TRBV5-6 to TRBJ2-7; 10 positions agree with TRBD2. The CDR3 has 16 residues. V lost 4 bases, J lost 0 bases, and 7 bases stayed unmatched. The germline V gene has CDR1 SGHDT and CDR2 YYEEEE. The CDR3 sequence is CASSVDSGRYSYEQYF. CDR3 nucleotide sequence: TGTGCCAGCAGCGTGGATAGCGGGAGGTACTCCTACGAGCAGTACTTC. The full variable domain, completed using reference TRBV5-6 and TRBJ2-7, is DAGVTQSPTHLIKTRGQQVTLRCSPKSGHDTVSWYQQALGQGPQFIFQYYEEEERQRGNFPDRFSGHQFPNYSSELNVNALLLGDSALYLCASSVDSGRYSYEQYFGPGTRLTVT.

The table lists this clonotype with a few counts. The CDR3 DNA is TGTGCCATCAGGTCCGGGACAGGCCTCACTGAAGCTTTCTTT. It encodes CAIRSGTGLTEAFF. The chain couples TRBV10-3 to TRBJ1-1; 8 positions agree with TRBD1. Per germline, CDR1 ENHRY and CDR2 SYGVKD. The ends lost 6 bases at V and 4 bases at J; junction bases unmatched: 7. The CDR3 sequence is 14 residues long.